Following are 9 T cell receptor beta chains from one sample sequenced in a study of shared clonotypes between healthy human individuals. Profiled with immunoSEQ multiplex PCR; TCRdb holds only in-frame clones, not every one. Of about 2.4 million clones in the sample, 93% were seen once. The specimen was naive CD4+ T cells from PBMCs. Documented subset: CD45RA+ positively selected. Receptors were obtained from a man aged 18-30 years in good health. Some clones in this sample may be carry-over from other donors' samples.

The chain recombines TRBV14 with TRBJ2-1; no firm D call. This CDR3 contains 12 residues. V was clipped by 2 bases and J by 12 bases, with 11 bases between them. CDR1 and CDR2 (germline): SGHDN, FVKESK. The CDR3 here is CASSQQKQMQFF. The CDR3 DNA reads TGTGCCAGCAGCCAACAGAAACAGATGCAGTTCTTC.

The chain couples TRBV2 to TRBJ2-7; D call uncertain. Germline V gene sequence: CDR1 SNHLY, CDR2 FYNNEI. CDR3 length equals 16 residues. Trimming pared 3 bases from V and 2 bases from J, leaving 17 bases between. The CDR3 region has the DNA TGTGCCAGCAGTGAGATCGTGTTCAGGTCTCCCTACGAGCAGTACTTC. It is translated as CASSEIVFRSPYEQYF.

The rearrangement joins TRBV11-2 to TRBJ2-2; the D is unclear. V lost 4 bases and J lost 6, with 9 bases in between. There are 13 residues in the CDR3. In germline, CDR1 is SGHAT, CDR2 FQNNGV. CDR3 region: CASSSIRSGELFF. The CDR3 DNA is TGTGCCAGCAGCTCAATCCGATCCGGGGAGCTGTTTTTT.

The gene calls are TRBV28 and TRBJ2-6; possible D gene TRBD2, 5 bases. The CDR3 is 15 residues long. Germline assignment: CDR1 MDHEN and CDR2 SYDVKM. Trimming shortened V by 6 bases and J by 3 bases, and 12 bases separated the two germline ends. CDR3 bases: TGTGCCAGCAGCCACCCGAGGGTTGGGGCCAACGTCCTGACTTTC. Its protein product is CASSHPRVGANVLTF.

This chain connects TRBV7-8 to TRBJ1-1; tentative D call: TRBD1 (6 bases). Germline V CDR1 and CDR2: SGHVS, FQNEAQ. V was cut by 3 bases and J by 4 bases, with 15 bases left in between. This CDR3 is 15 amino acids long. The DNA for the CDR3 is TGTGCCAGCAGCTTTTCGGGGGCAGCGGCCACTGAAGCTTTCTTT. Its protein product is CASSFSGAAATEAFF.

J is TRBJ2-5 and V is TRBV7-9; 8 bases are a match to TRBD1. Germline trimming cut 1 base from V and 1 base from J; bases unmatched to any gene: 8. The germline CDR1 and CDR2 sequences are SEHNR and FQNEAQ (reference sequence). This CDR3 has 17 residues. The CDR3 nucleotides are TGTGCCAGCAGCTTAGGACAGGGGACGTTTTTCCAAGAGACCCAGTACTTC. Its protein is CASSLGQGTFFQETQYF.

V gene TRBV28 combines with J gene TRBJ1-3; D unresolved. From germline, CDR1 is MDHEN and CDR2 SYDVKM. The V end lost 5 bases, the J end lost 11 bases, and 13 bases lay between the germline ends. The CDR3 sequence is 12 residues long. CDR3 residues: CASSPYYASIYF. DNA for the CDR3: TGTGCCAGCAGTCCCTATTATGCCTCCATATATTTT.

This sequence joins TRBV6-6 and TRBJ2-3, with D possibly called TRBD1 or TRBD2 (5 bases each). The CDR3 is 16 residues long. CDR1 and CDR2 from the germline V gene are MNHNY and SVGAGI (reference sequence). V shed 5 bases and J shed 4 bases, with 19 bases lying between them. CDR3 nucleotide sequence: TGTGCCAGCAGTCCTCAGGGACCAGCAGGCGCAGATACGCAGTATTTT. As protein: CASSPQGPAGADTQYF.

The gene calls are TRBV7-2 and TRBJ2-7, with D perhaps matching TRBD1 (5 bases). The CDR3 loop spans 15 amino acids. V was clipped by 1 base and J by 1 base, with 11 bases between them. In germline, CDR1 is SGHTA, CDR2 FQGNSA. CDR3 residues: CASSLEDSPSYEQYF. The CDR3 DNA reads TGTGCCAGCAGCTTAGAAGACAGCCCTTCCTACGAGCAGTACTTC.